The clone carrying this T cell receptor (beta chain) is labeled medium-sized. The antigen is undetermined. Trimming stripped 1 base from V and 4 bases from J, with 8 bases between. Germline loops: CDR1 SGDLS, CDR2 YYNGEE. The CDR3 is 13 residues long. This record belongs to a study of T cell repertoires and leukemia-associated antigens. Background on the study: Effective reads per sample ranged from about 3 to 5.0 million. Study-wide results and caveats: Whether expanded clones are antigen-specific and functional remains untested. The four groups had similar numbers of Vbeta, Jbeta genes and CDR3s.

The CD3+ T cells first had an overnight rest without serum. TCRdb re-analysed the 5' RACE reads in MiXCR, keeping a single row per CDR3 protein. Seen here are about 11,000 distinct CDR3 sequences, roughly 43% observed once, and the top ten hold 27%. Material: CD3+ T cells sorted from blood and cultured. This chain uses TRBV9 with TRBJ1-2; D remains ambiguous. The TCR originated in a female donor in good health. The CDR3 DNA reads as TGTGCCAGCAGCGTACGGGAGCGCTATGGCTACACCTTC. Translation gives CASSVRERYGYTF.